What follows is one T cell receptor beta chain and its context. Antigen unknown. The source of the sample is a study of beta chain features in type 1 diabetes. Study observations and caveats: Researchers report that Type 1 diabetes patients had moderately but significantly shorter TCRB CDR3s across all four CD4+ subsets.

All of the isolated RNA was reverse transcribed, so expressed TCRB transcripts were sequenced. Samples of naive, central memory and regulatory T cells yielded a mean of approximately 3.9 million reads. The data were produced by immunoSEQ multiplex PCR, yet TCRdb's version contains in-frame clones alone and is incomplete. The data show under 800,000 clones, less than 20% seen once. The CDR3 totals 13 residues. This sequence originates from a young man in good health. The chain carries TRBV21-1 and TRBJ1-1. TRBV21-1 counts as a pseudogene. Sequenced: naive CD4+ T cells from blood. CDR3 sequence reads: CASSKGPNTEAFF. The CDR3 DNA sequence: TGTGCCAGCAGCAAGGGACCTAACACTGAAGCTTTCTTT.